The next 10 T cell receptor beta chains were all read from a single sample in a study of CD8+ T cells in alopecia areata. Treatment meaning: oral pan-JAK inhibitor, 5-10 mg twice daily. Extracted RNA was reverse transcribed into cDNA, the sequencing template. The protocol was immunoSEQ multiplex PCR, while the TCRdb copy is restricted to in-frame clones and leaves out a portion. The data contain around 270,000 clones, more than 45% of them singletons. This specimen was CD4+ T cells sorted from blood, taken at week 24, from a patient treated with tofacitinib. These receptor sequences come from a human donor with alopecia areata.

Details on this clone: A read error is likely here: a far larger clone is one base away. The J gene is TRBJ2-7, the V gene TRBV7-9, with D perhaps TRBD2 (5 bases). This CDR3 has 14 amino acids. Looked up from germline, CDR1 is SEHNR and CDR2 is FQNEAQ (reference sequence). V shed 5 bases and J shed 3 bases, with 14 bases lying between them. CDR3 DNA: TGTGCCAGCAGCCTCGGGAAGGCGGGCTACGAGCAGTACTTC. This encodes CASSLGKAGYEQYF.

The chain combines TRBV5-6 with TRBJ2-5; 8 bases match TRBD2. Trimming cost V 2 bases and J 3 bases; bases outside gene matches: 9. From germline, CDR1 is SGHDT and CDR2 YYEEEE. This CDR3 comprises 16 residues. The CDR3 sequence: CASSLGPSGGEETQYF. The CDR3 DNA sequence: TGTGCCAGCAGCTTAGGCCCCAGCGGGGGTGAAGAGACCCAGTACTTC.

The rearrangement joins TRBV2 to TRBJ1-2; perhaps TRBD1 as D (6 bases). Trimming stripped 8 bases from V and 1 base from J, with 11 bases between. From germline, CDR1 is SNHLY and CDR2 FYNNEI. The CDR3 length is 13 residues. CDR3 in amino acids: CASGDKLNYGYTF. CDR3 in DNA: TGTGCCAGCGGGGACAAACTTAACTATGGCTACACCTTC.

Points on this clone: Other nucleotide sequences from this sample produce the same CDR3. The chain uses TRBV29-1 and TRBJ1-1; TRBD1 matches 7 bases. This CDR3 is built from 13 residues. Trimming at V came to 6 bases and at J to 0 bases, leaving 4 bases not matched to a gene. From germline, CDR1 is SQVTM and CDR2 ANQGSEA. The CDR3 DNA sequence: TGCAGCGTCGAGACAGGGATGAACACTGAAGCTTTCTTT. Its translation is CSVETGMNTEAFF.

In its sample, this clone was seen a few times. The chain uses TRBV30 and TRBJ2-2; D ambiguous. This CDR3 contains 13 residues. V was cut by 5 bases and J by 1 base, with 8 bases left in between. CDR1 GTSNPN and CDR2 SVGIG come from the germline V gene (reference sequence). Written as DNA, the CDR3 is TGTGCCTGGCGGACGGAGAACACCGGGGAGCTGTTTTTT. Translating gives CAWRTENTGELFF.

V is TRBV28 and J is TRBJ1-1; no firm D call. Trimming shortened V by 2 bases and J by 1 base, and 8 bases separated the two germline ends. The CDR3 is 14 residues long. The germline V gene has CDR1 MDHEN and CDR2 SYDVKM. This CDR3 reads CASSLGHSNTEAFF. CDR3 sequence (DNA): TGTGCCAGCAGTTTAGGGCACTCGAACACTGAAGCTTTCTTT.

The V gene is TRBV30, the J gene TRBJ1-3; D perhaps matches TRBD1 (6 bases). There are 15 residues in the CDR3. Deletions cut 2 bases from V and 0 bases from J, with 11 bases between. The germline gives CDR1 GTSNPN, CDR2 SVGIG (reference sequence). For the CDR3, the DNA is TGTGCCTGGAGTACCGGGGGCTCCTCTGGAAACACCATATATTTT. The encoded protein is CAWSTGGSSGNTIYF. Full variable domain (rest looked up from reference TRBV30 and TRBJ1-3): SQTIHQWPATLVQPVGSPLSLECTVEGTSNPNLYWYRQAAGRGLQLLFYSVGIGQISSEVPQNLSASRPQDRQFILSSKKLLLSDSGFYLCAWSTGGSSGNTIYFGEGSWLTVV.

The J gene is TRBJ2-3, the V gene TRBV5-1; D not certain. The CDR3 spans 16 residues. The V gene lost 0 bases and the J gene lost 3 bases, with 14 bases spanning the gap. Germline assignment: CDR1 SGHRS and CDR2 YFSETQ. CDR3 sequence (DNA): TGCGCCAGCAGCTTGGCGCTGGGTCTAGGGACAGATACGCAGTATTTT. Translation gives CASSLALGLGTDTQYF.

This clone has only one observation. The V call is TRBV30, the J call TRBJ2-5; 11 bases are shared with TRBD2. The ends lost 3 bases at V and 4 bases at J; junction bases unmatched: 10. The CDR3 runs to 16 residues. Germline V gives CDR1 GTSNPN, CDR2 SVGIG (reference sequence). CDR3 DNA sequence: TGTGCCTGGAGGGTAGCGGGGGGGCTATTCCCAGAGACCCAGTACTTC. This gives the protein CAWRVAGGLFPETQYF.

This rearrangement joins TRBV14 to TRBJ2-2, with D tentatively TRBD2 (5 bases). V was pared by 1 base and J by 2 bases, with 8 bases between. The CDR3 totals 15 residues. Germline CDR1 and CDR2: SGHDN and FVKESK. The CDR3 spells CASSQGRGNTGELFF. For the CDR3, the DNA is TGTGCCAGCAGCCAAGGTCGGGGAAACACCGGGGAGCTGTTTTTT.